This paragraph reports one TCR beta chain. This clone was recorded only once. The clone's antigen remains unknown. Per-base qualities were not stored, and no clone one base away is much larger. Receptor amplification or capture employed the immunoSEQ multiplex PCR assay. Entries here come from immuneACCESS through TCRdb and include only in-frame sequences with V and J called. Some clones fail to appear in such tables; in the studies checked, an unresolved V gene covers under half of the shortfall, and the cause of the remainder is unknown. Here the sample has about 130,000 clones; 85% to 95% occur a single time. The top ten constitute approximately 15% of the sample. The sample is drawn from a study of control samples from healthy donors and cancer patients (TCRdb year 2020). The CDR1 and CDR2 encoded by the germline V gene are MGHDK and SYGVNS. Trimming removed 2 bases from V and 1 base from J, leaving 6 bases between the germline ends. The CDR3 contains 15 residues, cysteine and phenylalanine counted. Only CDR3 DNA remains: 45 bases, in frame from the first base.

The chain uses TRBV25-1 and TRBJ1-6, with a weak D call of TRBD1 (5 bases match). This sequence was found in a man in his 60s with colorectal cancer. Specimen: PBMCs. The CDR3 protein sequence reads: CASSEQGSYNSPLHF. The sequence in DNA is TGTGCCAGCAGTGAACAGGGATCCTATAATTCACCCCTCCACTTT.